The rows below give T cell receptor beta chains drawn from one sample of a study of metastatic and nonmetastatic thyroid tumors. TCRdb re-processed the PCR reads through MiXCR. The table has 53,000 or so clones, 20% seen once. The specimen was blood. These receptors all stem from a female donor with papillary thyroid cancer or a benign thyroid nodule (not recorded which). Some clones in this sample may be carry-over from other donors' samples. CDR3s include the opening cysteine and the closing phenylalanine or tryptophan. The D gene is left open where the match is weak. Size is omitted from some rows. Given values are once, few, many or a class for expanded clones.

clone_size,cdr3_length,j_call,d_call,v_call,cdr3_nt,cdr3_aa
many,15,TRBJ2-1,TRBD2,TRBV7-2,TGTGCCAGCAGCTTACGGACTAGCGGGGATAATGAGCAGTTCTTC,CASSLRTSGDNEQFF
many,16,TRBJ2-1,TRBD2,TRBV20-1,TGCAGTGCTAGAATATTTTTGGCGGGAGAGTATGGTGAGCAGTTCTTC,CSARIFLAGEYGEQFF
many,18,TRBJ2-1,NA,TRBV10-3,TGTGCCATCAGTGTTCGAGGGGCCAAAAAGGGCTCCTACAATGAGCAGTTCTTC,CAISVRGAKKGSYNEQFF
many,13,TRBJ2-1,NA,TRBV29-1,TGCAGCGTTGGTTTAACTAGGCACAATGAGCAGTTCTTC,CSVGLTRHNEQFF
many,13,TRBJ2-3,NA,TRBV18,TGTGCCAGCTCACCCGGGACCGAGGATACGCAGTATTTT,CASSPGTEDTQYF
NA,14,TRBJ2-1,NA,TRBV6-1,TGTGCCAGCGGGCTACTAGCCTCGGGCAATGAGCAGTTCTTC,CASGLLASGNEQFF
few,16,TRBJ2-1,NA,TRBV10-3,TGTGCCATCAGTGAGACATGTTTTAGCTCCCACAATGAGCAGTTCTTC,CAISETCFSSHNEQFF
many,14,TRBJ1-1,NA,TRBV7-7,TGTGCTAGCAGCTTAGTAGAAGGATACACTGAAGCTTTCTTT,CASSLVEGYTEAFF
many,13,TRBJ1-1,NA,TRBV12-3/TRBV12-4,TGTGCCAGCAGTCCCCGCGTTAACACTGAAGCTTTCTTT,CASSPRVNTEAFF
many,14,TRBJ2-7,NA,TRBV5-1,TGCGCCAGCAGGCCCGGGACGGCCCCCTACGAGCAGTACTTC,CASRPGTAPYEQYF
many,19,TRBJ2-2,NA,TRBV6-7,TGTGCTTTAACCATACCCGAACTAGGAGGGACAGTGAACACCGGGGAGCTGTTTTTT,CALTIPELGGTVNTGELFF
many,14,TRBJ1-4,NA,TRBV5-1,TGCGCCAGCAGCTTGGCGGGACGCGCCGAAAAACTGTTTTTT,CASSLAGRAEKLFF
many,18,TRBJ2-6,TRBD1,TRBV20-1,TGCAGTGCTAGATCTCTTTTGGGACAGCACTCTGGGGCCAACGTCCTGACTTTC,CSARSLLGQHSGANVLTF
many,15,TRBJ2-1,NA,TRBV19,TGTGCCAGTAGTATGAGGAGTGGGATATACAATGAGCAGTTCTTC,CASSMRSGIYNEQFF
many,16,TRBJ2-6,NA,TRBV19,TGTGCCAGTAGTGTCGGACGGAACTCTGGGGCCAACGTCCTGACTTTC,CASSVGRNSGANVLTF
many,13,TRBJ1-1,NA,TRBV28,TGTGCCAGCAGTAAACGGAGGAACACTGAAGCTTTCTTT,CASSKRRNTEAFF
many,15,TRBJ1-1,NA,TRBV6-1,TGTGCCAGCAGTGAAGAGGGGGAGGGCTTTCCTGAAGCTTTCTTT,CASSEEGEGFPEAFF
NA,13,TRBJ2-3,NA,TRBV27,TGTGCCAGCCGCGGTCAGGGCACAGATACGCAGTATTTT,CASRGQGTDTQYF
many,15,TRBJ2-1,TRBD2,TRBV3-1,TGTGCCAGCAGCCTTGGACTAGCGAACTACAATGAGCAGTTCTTC,CASSLGLANYNEQFF